This T cell receptor (beta chain) was recorded in a study of human T cells and chemical hapten exposure. A few counts support this clonotype. Its antigen remains unidentified. Whole-study findings and limits: Expanded TCRs created a significantly greater count of big CDR3 similarity clusters than controls did. The presence of alopecia in the donors means their immune response may differ from healthy people's. TCRs exceeding 1 in 1000 frequency stayed unchanged with DPC sensitization.

TCRdb independently ran MiXCR on the RACE reads; one entry per CDR3 protein. Here the sample spans 95,000 to 150,000 distinct CDR3 sequences, around 10% being singletons. Documented time point: patch test 3, about 24 weeks after DPC sensitization. Documented treatment: therapeutic diphenylcyclopropenone sensitization with weekly scalp DPC. The sequences come from whole blood, collected in connection with sensitization to the hapten diphenylcyclopropenone (DPC). This sequence originates from a woman aged 50 to 60 with alopecia areata. Some clones in this sample may be carry-over from other donors' samples.

CDR3 nucleotides: TGTGCCAGCAGAGTTAGCTCCTACGAGCAGTACTTC. As protein: CASRVSSYEQYF. The chain has TRBV6-6 and TRBJ2-7, with D uncertain. The CDR3 is 12 residues long. The ends were cut back, 6 bases at V and 0 bases at J, with 6 bases in the middle. Germline V gene sequence: CDR1 MNHNY, CDR2 SVGAGI (reference sequence).